Given below is one TCR beta chain in context. This sample was taken from a study of control samples from healthy donors and cancer patients. TCRdb's table, derived via immunoSEQ multiplex PCR, lists solely in-frame clones and lacks some. The sample yields under 450,000 clones, over 75% seen once. Germline loops: CDR1 ENHRY, CDR2 SYGVKD. V was shortened by 0 bases and J by 2 bases, with 7 bases between the two germline ends. CDR3 length equals 14 residues. The clonotype originates from a man aged 35 to 55 with head and neck cancer. This chain links TRBV10-3 with TRBJ2-5; D may be TRBD1 (6 bases). The sample was PBMCs. The CDR3 protein is CAISESTGQETQYF. The CDR3 nucleotides are TGTGCCATCAGTGAGTCAACAGGGCAAGAGACCCAGTACTTC.